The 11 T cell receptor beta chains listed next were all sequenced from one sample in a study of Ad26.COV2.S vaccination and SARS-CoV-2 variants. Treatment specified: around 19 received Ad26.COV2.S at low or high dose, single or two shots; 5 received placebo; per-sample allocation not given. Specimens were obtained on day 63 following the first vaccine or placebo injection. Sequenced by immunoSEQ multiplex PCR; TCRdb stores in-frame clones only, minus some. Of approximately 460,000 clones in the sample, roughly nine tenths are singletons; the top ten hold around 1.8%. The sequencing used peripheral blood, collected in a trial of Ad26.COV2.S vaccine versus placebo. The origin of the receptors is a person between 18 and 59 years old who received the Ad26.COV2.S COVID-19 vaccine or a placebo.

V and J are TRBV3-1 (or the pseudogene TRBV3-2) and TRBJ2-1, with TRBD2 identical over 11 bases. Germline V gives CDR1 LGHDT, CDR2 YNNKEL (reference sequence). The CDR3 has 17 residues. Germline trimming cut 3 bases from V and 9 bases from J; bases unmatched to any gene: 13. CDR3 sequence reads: CASSHHSTSGISGEQFF. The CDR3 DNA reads TGTGCCAGCAGCCATCACTCGACTAGCGGGATTTCTGGTGAGCAGTTCTTC.

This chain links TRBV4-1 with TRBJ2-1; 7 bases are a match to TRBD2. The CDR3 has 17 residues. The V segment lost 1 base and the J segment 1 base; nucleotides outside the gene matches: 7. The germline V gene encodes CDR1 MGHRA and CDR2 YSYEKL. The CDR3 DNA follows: TGCGCCAGCAGCCAAGCATCGGGGGGAGGTTCCTACAATGAGCAGTTCTTC. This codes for CASSQASGGGSYNEQFF.

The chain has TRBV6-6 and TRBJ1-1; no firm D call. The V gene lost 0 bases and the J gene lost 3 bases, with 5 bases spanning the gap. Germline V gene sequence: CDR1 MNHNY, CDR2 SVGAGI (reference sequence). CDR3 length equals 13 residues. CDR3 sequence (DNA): TGTGCCAGCAGTTACTCAGCTTACACTGAAGCTTTCTTT. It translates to CASSYSAYTEAFF.

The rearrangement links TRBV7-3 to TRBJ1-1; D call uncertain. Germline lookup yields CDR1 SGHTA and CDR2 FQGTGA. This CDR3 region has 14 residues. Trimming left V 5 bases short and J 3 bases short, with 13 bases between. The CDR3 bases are TGTGCCAGCAGCCCCCAACCCGGGGACACTGAAGCTTTCTTT. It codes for CASSPQPGDTEAFF.

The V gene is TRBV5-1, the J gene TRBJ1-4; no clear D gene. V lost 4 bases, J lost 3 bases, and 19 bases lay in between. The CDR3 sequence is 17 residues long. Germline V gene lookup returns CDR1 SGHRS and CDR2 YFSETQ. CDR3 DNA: TGCGCCAGCAGCCCCCGGGGAGAAAGTCATGCTAATGAAAAACTGTTTTTT. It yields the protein CASSPRGESHANEKLFF. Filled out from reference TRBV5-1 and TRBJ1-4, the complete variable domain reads KAGVTQTPRYLIKTRGQQVTLSCSPISGHRSVSWYQQTPGQGLQFLFEYFSETQRNKGNFPGRFSGRQFSNSRSEMNVSTLELGDSALYLCASSPRGESHANEKLFFGSGTQLSVL.

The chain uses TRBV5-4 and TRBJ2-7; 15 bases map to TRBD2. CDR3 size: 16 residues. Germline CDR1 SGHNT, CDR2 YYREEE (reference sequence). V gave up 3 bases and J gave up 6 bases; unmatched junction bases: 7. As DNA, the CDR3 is TGTGCCAGCAGCTACGGGACTAGCGGGGGGCGTCGCGAGCAGTACTTC. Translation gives CASSYGTSGGRREQYF.

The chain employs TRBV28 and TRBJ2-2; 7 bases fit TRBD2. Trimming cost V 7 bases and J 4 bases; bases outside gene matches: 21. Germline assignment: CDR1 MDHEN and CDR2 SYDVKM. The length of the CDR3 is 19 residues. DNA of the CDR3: TGTGCCAGCAATAACCCCCGGGACTACCCCGATCCGTCCACCGGGGAGCTGTTTTTT. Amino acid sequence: CASNNPRDYPDPSTGELFF.

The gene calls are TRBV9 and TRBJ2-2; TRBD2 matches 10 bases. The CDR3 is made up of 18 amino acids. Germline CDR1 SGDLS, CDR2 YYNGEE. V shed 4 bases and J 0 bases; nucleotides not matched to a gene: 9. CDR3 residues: CASSFSLAGAANTGELFF. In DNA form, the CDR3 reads TGTGCCAGCAGCTTCAGCCTAGCGGGGGCCGCGAACACCGGGGAGCTGTTTTTT.

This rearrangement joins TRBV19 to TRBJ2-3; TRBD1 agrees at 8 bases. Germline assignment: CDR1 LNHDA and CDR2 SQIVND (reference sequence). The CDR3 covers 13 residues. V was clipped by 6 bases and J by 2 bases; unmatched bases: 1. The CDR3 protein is CASRTGATDTQYF. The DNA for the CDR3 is TGTGCCAGTAGGACAGGGGCCACAGATACGCAGTATTTT.

CDR3 DNA sequence: TGTGCCAGCAGCTTCGCTCGCGGGGTGGTCGGCTATGGCTACACCTTC. It codes for CASSFARGVVGYGYTF. The rearrangement links TRBV5-4 to TRBJ1-2; D not certain. CDR1 is SGHNT, CDR2 YYREEE, per germline (reference sequence). The CDR3 runs to 16 residues. Trimming stripped 2 bases from V and 4 bases from J, with 18 bases between.

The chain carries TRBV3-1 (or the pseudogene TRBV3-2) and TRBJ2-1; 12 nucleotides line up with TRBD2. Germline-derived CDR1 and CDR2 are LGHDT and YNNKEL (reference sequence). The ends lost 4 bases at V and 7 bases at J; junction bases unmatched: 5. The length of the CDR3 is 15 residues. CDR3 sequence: CASSPTGTSGNEQFF. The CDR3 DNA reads TGTGCCAGCAGCCCGACCGGGACTAGCGGGAATGAGCAGTTCTTC.